A single sample gave rise to the 5 T cell receptor beta chains below, sequenced in a study of blood T cells in healthy people across ages. Primers used in a second PCR of roughly 7 to 12 cycles were a sample-barcoded 5' primer and a J-beta primer mix. TCRdb reanalysed the 5' RACE reads using MiXCR and keeps one entry per CDR3 protein. The repertoire has about 780,000 distinct CDR3 sequences, around 62% of them found once; the top ten carry roughly 26%. Sample: blood. The receptors come from a man aged 25-40 years in good health.

This clonotype appeared a few times. The gene calls are TRBV4-1 and TRBJ1-6, with TRBD1 identical over 7 bases. CDR1 and CDR2 (germline): MGHRA, YSYEKL. The CDR3 contains 15 residues. Germline trimming cut 4 bases from V and 6 bases from J; bases unmatched to any gene: 6. The CDR3 nucleotides are TGCGCCAGCAGCCCTGGGACAGCCTTTAATTCACCCCTCCACTTT. It codes for CASSPGTAFNSPLHF.

The gene calls are TRBV10-3 and TRBJ2-3; 9 bases map to TRBD1. CDR1 ENHRY and CDR2 SYGVKD come from the germline V gene. This CDR3 spans 17 amino acids. V shed 2 bases and J 3 bases; nucleotides not matched to a gene: 9. The CDR3 loop is CAISELPDRGGTDTQYF. The CDR3 DNA follows: TGTGCCATCAGTGAGCTCCCAGACAGGGGGGGAACAGATACGCAGTATTTT.

This sequence joins TRBV4-2 and TRBJ2-3; D possibly corresponds to TRBD2 (6 bases). CDR1 LGHNA and CDR2 YNFKEQ come from the germline V gene. This CDR3 spans 15 amino acids. The V end lost 0 bases, the J end lost 4 bases, and 11 bases lay between the germline ends. In DNA, the CDR3 is TGTGCCAGCAGCCAAGAGGGCGGGGCTCCAGATACGCAGTATTTT. Translating it yields CASSQEGGAPDTQYF.

The chain is built from TRBV12-3 or TRBV12-4 and TRBJ2-5, with D perhaps matching TRBD1 or TRBD2 (6 bases each). The CDR3 runs to 13 residues. The V and J ends lost 8 bases and 4 bases respectively, with 14 bases between them. Here the CDR3 reads CASQEGGRETQYF. The CDR3 coding sequence is TGTGCCAGCCAGGAGGGGGGCAGAGAGACCCAGTACTTC.

This clonotype was found a few times. The V gene is TRBV29-1, the J gene TRBJ2-1; the D gene is possibly TRBD1 (6 bases). V lost 6 bases, J lost 0 bases, and 12 bases lay in between. From germline, CDR1 is SQVTM and CDR2 ANQGSEA. The CDR3 sequence is 14 residues long. For the CDR3, the DNA is TGCAGCGTCGCACGGACAGACTCCTACAATGAGCAGTTCTTC. It translates to CSVARTDSYNEQFF.